Shown below are 26 T cell receptor beta chains from a single sample sequenced in a study of early T cells in non-severe SARS-CoV-2 infection. A single record per CDR3 protein comes from TCRdb applying MiXCR to the 5' RACE reads. This sample has some 40,000 distinct CDR3 sequences, with 12% found just once. What was sequenced was whole blood. Every receptor here comes from an adult who was a healthcare worker with PCR-confirmed SARS-CoV-2 infection or an uninfected control (not recorded which).

Of note for this clonotype: A single base separates this from a much larger clone, so it may be a read error. Since no conserved phenylalanine or tryptophan closes the CDR3, a read error is the likely cause. This chain joins TRBV10-3 and TRBJ2-6, with D possibly TRBD2 on 6 matching bases. CDR3 size: 17 residues. The V gene's germline CDR1 is ENHRY and CDR2 SYGVKD. Trimming removed 3 bases from V and 3 bases from J, with 15 bases in between. This CDR3 is CAISEFWRVLGANVLTY. CDR3 nucleotide sequence: TGTGCCATCAGTGAATTCTGGAGGGTACTTGGGGCCAACGTCCTGACTTAC.

The rearrangement joins TRBV28 to TRBJ2-5; 7 nucleotides line up with TRBD2. Germline CDR1 reads MDHEN; CDR2 reads SYDVKM. V was pared by 3 bases and J by 7 bases, with 2 bases of the junction left unmatched. CDR3 length equals 12 residues. The CDR3 reads CASSFAGVTQYF. The DNA of the CDR3 is TGTGCCAGCAGTTTTGCGGGGGTGACCCAGTACTTC. The complete variable domain, with remaining parts taken from reference TRBV28 and TRBJ2-5, reads DVKVTQSSRYLVKRTGEKVFLECVQDMDHENMFWYRQDPGLGLRLIYFSYDVKMKEKGDIPEGYSVSREKKERFSLILESASTNQTSMYLCASSFAGVTQYFGPGTRLLVL.

The J gene is TRBJ1-1, the V gene TRBV30, with D perhaps matching TRBD1 (5 bases). This CDR3 comprises 14 residues. Germline V gives CDR1 GTSNPN, CDR2 SVGIG (reference sequence). Trimming removed 2 bases from V and 1 base from J, with 11 bases in between. The CDR3 loop is CAWSPWDPNTEAFF. Written as DNA, the CDR3 is TGTGCCTGGAGTCCGTGGGACCCGAACACTGAAGCTTTCTTT.

This clonotype was seen once. This rearrangement joins TRBV7-3 to TRBJ1-1; possibly TRBD1 for D (6 bases). The CDR3 sequence is 13 residues long. Trimming cost V 8 bases and J 1 base, with 11 bases left between them. From germline, CDR1 is SGHTA and CDR2 FQGTGA. The CDR3 spells CASSGGTNTEAFF. The CDR3 DNA reads TGTGCCAGCTCTGGGGGCACGAACACTGAAGCTTTCTTT.

The chain is built from TRBV5-1 and TRBJ2-1; weak D call: TRBD2 (5 bases). The CDR3 is 14 residues long. Germline V gene lookup returns CDR1 SGHRS and CDR2 YFSETQ. Trimming shortened V by 0 bases and J by 8 bases, and 12 bases separated the two germline ends. The CDR3 reads CASSLGLASHEQFF. The CDR3 nucleotides are TGCGCCAGCAGCTTGGGGCTAGCAAGCCATGAGCAGTTCTTC.

The chain uses TRBV7-2 and TRBJ2-5; tentatively, D is TRBD2 (5 bases). The CDR3 covers 15 residues. Germline CDR1 is SGHTA and CDR2 is FQGNSA. Trimming pared 5 bases from V and 5 bases from J, leaving 18 bases between. CDR3 nucleotides: TGTGCCAGCAGCACCACTAGGGTTCCGGGTGAGACCCAGTACTTC. It encodes CASSTTRVPGETQYF.

By its share, this clonotype is medium-sized. The V and J genes are TRBV3-1 and TRBJ2-7; D may be TRBD1 or TRBD2 (6 bases each). CDR1 LGHDT and CDR2 YNNKEL come from the germline V gene (reference sequence). The CDR3 totals 13 residues. Trimming pared 1 base from V and 6 bases from J, leaving 10 bases between. The CDR3: CASSQAEGGEQYF. CDR3 coding DNA: TGTGCCAGCAGCCAAGCCGAGGGGGGCGAGCAGTACTTC.

This chain joins TRBV6-6 and TRBJ2-3; possible D gene TRBD1, 6 bases. The CDR3 contains 14 residues. The germline V gene has CDR1 MNHNY and CDR2 SVGAGI (reference sequence). Trimming pared 10 bases from V and 5 bases from J, leaving 19 bases between. The CDR3: CATLLGGSGDTQYF. CDR3 sequence (DNA): TGTGCCACCCTTTTAGGGGGTTCTGGAGATACGCAGTATTTT.

This clonotype came up many times. The V call is TRBV20-1, the J call TRBJ2-3; D is undetermined. The CDR3 covers 14 residues. Germline loops: CDR1 DFQATT, CDR2 SNEGSKA (reference sequence). Trimming stripped 3 bases from V and 0 bases from J, with 10 bases between. The CDR3 loop reads CSASFTISTDTQYF. Written as DNA, the CDR3 is TGCAGTGCTAGTTTCACAATCAGCACAGATACGCAGTATTTT.

This clonotype showed up many times. This chain connects TRBV7-9 to TRBJ1-4; D may be TRBD1 (5 bases). Germline V gene lookup returns CDR1 SEHNR and CDR2 FQNEAQ (reference sequence). V shed 5 bases and J shed 3 bases, with 10 bases lying between them. The CDR3 has 14 amino acids. CDR3 sequence reads: CASSPGIPNEKLFF. The CDR3 DNA reads as TGTGCCAGCAGCCCAGGGATTCCTAATGAAAAACTGTTTTTT. The variable domain in full, completed from reference TRBV7-9 and TRBJ1-4, reads DTGVSQNPRHKITKRGQNVTFRCDPISEHNRLYWYRQTLGQGPEFLTYFQNEAQLEKSRLLSDRFSAERPKGSFSTLEIQRTEQGDSAMYLCASSPGIPNEKLFFGSGTQLSVL.

This clonotype was seen many times. The chain links TRBV29-1 to TRBJ2-4, with D perhaps being TRBD1 or TRBD2 (5 bases each). The V end lost 4 bases, the J end lost 6 bases, and 16 bases lay between the germline ends. This CDR3 has 14 amino acids. Germline lookup yields CDR1 SQVTM and CDR2 ANQGSEA. The CDR3 DNA reads TGCAGCGTTGGTTTTATGTCGGGGCCAAACATTCAGTACTTC. Its protein product is CSVGFMSGPNIQYF.

The sample holds a few counts of this clonotype. This sequence joins TRBV5-4 and TRBJ2-5; 11 bases align to TRBD2. The CDR3 is 17 amino acids. With 4 bases clipped from V and 2 bases from J, the junction kept 10 bases outside the gene matches. Looked up from germline, CDR1 is SGHNT and CDR2 is YYREEE (reference sequence). CDR3 DNA sequence: TGTGCCAGCAGCGAGGGACTAGCGGCAACCCAACAAGAGACCCAGTACTTC. This encodes CASSEGLAATQQETQYF.

V is TRBV25-1 and J is TRBJ2-5, with D perhaps matching TRBD1 or TRBD2 (5 bases each). This CDR3 comprises 13 residues. CDR1 is MGHDK and CDR2 is SYGVNS in the germline V gene. The V end lost 4 bases, the J end lost 5 bases, and 11 bases lay between the germline ends. The DNA of the CDR3 is TGTGCCAGCAGTGCCCGGGGCTGGGAGACCCAGTACTTC. Its protein product is CASSARGWETQYF. Combining the CDR3 with reference TRBV25-1 and TRBJ2-5 gives the whole variable domain EADIYQTPRYLVIGTGKKITLECSQTMGHDKMYWYQQDPGMELHLIHYSYGVNSTEKGDLSSESTVSRIRTEHFPLTLESARPSHTSQYLCASSARGWETQYFGPGTRLLVL.

The sample holds a few counts of this clonotype. The chain has TRBV14 and TRBJ2-7, with D unclear. The CDR3 totals 14 residues. V was trimmed by 0 bases and J by 5 bases, leaving 11 bases between them. Germline V gives CDR1 SGHDN, CDR2 FVKESK. The DNA for the CDR3 is TGTGCCAGCAGCCAAGACCCCTCGCGAGACGAGCAGTACTTC. As protein: CASSQDPSRDEQYF.

This clonotype showed up many times. This chain joins TRBV19 and TRBJ2-3, with D possibly TRBD1 on 5 matching bases. Trimming removed 7 bases from V and 5 bases from J, with 22 bases in between. There are 16 residues in the CDR3. The V gene's germline CDR1 is LNHDA and CDR2 SQIVND (reference sequence). The CDR3 DNA reads TGTGCCAGTACCACAGTGGGAAGGACAAGGGGAGATACGCAGTATTTT. It is translated as CASTTVGRTRGDTQYF. The full variable domain, completed using reference TRBV19 and TRBJ2-3, is DGGITQSPKYLFRKEGQNVTLSCEQNLNHDAMYWYRQDPGQGLRLIYYSQIVNDFQKGDIAEGYSVSREKKESFPLTVTSAQKNPTAFYLCASTTVGRTRGDTQYFGPGTRLTVL.

There are a few counts of this clonotype. V is TRBV9 and J is TRBJ2-2; 7 nucleotides align to TRBD1. The CDR3 totals 16 residues. The germline V gene has CDR1 SGDLS and CDR2 YYNGEE. With 1 base clipped from V and 6 bases from J, the junction kept 9 bases outside the gene matches. CDR3 nucleotide sequence: TGTGCCAGCAGCGTATCTATCGACAGGGTGGCCGGGGAGCTGTTTTTT. The encoded protein is CASSVSIDRVAGELFF. Together with reference TRBV9 and TRBJ2-2, the CDR3 gives the full variable domain: DSGVTQTPKHLITATGQRVTLRCSPRSGDLSVYWYQQSLDQGLQFLIQYYNGEERAKGNILERFSAQQFPDLHSELNLSSLELGDSALYFCASSVSIDRVAGELFFGEGSRLTVL.

This clonotype was picked up many times. The rearrangement uses TRBV2 and TRBJ2-1; D uncertain. The V end lost 5 bases, the J end lost 8 bases, and 7 bases lay between the germline ends. Per germline, CDR1 SNHLY and CDR2 FYNNEI. The CDR3 consists of 11 residues. Here the CDR3 DNA reads TGTGCCAGCAGTTTTCTGGATGAGCAGTTCTTC. Translating it yields CASSFLDEQFF. Complete variable domain (other parts from reference TRBV2 and TRBJ2-1): EPEVTQTPSHQVTQMGQEVILRCVPISNHLYFYWYRQILGQKVEFLVSFYNNEISEKSEIFDDQFSVERPDGSNFTLKIRSTKLEDSAMYFCASSFLDEQFFGPGTRLTVL.

This clonotype was seen at least ten times. The chain recombines TRBV27 with TRBJ2-1; 7 nucleotides agree with TRBD1. V lost 7 bases, J lost 7 bases, and 13 bases stayed unmatched. The V gene's germline CDR1 is MNHEY and CDR2 SMNVEV (reference sequence). The CDR3 is made up of 15 amino acids. As DNA, the CDR3 is TGTGCCAGCACTGCTCTCCCGGGACAGTTAAATGAGCAGTTCTTC. It codes for CASTALPGQLNEQFF.

The genes are TRBV6-2 or TRBV6-3 and TRBJ1-1, with TRBD1 matching 8 bases. The CDR3 totals 16 residues. Germline-derived CDR1 and CDR2 are MNHEY and SVGEGT. Germline trimming cut 4 bases from V and 1 base from J; bases unmatched to any gene: 8. The CDR3 bases are TGTGCCAGCAGTTTAGCAGGGGGCACGACGAACACTGAAGCTTTCTTT. It encodes CASSLAGGTTNTEAFF.

At least ten counts were recorded for this clonotype. The J gene is TRBJ1-3, the V gene TRBV3-1, with D unresolved. CDR1 and CDR2 from the germline V gene are LGHDT and YNNKEL (reference sequence). The CDR3 sequence is 16 residues long. V was shortened by 1 base and J by 4 bases, with 14 bases between the two germline ends. As DNA, the CDR3 is TGTGCCAGCAGCCAAGCCATGGGATATTTGGGAAACACCATATATTTT. It codes for CASSQAMGYLGNTIYF.

This clonotype was seen many times. The rearrangement links TRBV5-1 to TRBJ2-5, with 14 bases lining up with TRBD2. The V and J ends lost 7 bases and 3 bases, in that order; junction bases with no gene match: 2. This CDR3 spans 14 amino acids. Germline V CDR1 and CDR2: SGHRS, YFSETQ. The CDR3 bases are TGCGCCAGCGGACTAGCGGGAGGTAAAGAGACCCAGTACTTC. Residues: CASGLAGGKETQYF.

In its sample, this clonotype was seen a few times. The chain couples TRBV4-3 to TRBJ2-1; perhaps TRBD2 as D (6 bases). V was pared by 2 bases and J by 8 bases, with 16 bases between. CDR1 LGHNA and CDR2 YSLEER come from the germline V gene. The CDR3 length is 15 residues. The CDR3 bases are TGCGCCAGCAGCCAAACGGGACTCGGTGGCGATGAGCAGTTCTTC. Its translation is CASSQTGLGGDEQFF.

This clonotype has ten or more counts. V gene TRBV3-1 combines with J gene TRBJ2-1; D not resolved. Trimming took 3 bases from V and 9 from J, leaving 6 bases between them. Looked up from germline, CDR1 is LGHDT and CDR2 is YNNKEL (reference sequence). The CDR3 runs 11 residues. This CDR3 reads CASSQRREQFF. In nucleotides, the CDR3 is TGTGCCAGCAGCCAGAGGCGTGAGCAGTTCTTC.

Notes on this clonotype: A junction boundary mismatches the germline segment, possibly from a read error. This chain joins TRBV29-1 and TRBJ2-7; tentative D call: TRBD2 (5 bases). Germline V gives CDR1 SQVTM, CDR2 ANQGSEA. This CDR3 has 12 residues. The CDR3 here is CSVEADPYEQYF. Written as DNA, the CDR3 is TGCAGCGTGGAAGCGGATCCCTACGAGCAGTACTTC.

This clonotype was counted ten times or more. The rearrangement joins TRBV2 to TRBJ1-6, with D possibly matching TRBD1 (6 bases). The CDR3 totals 15 residues. Germline CDR1 and CDR2: SNHLY and FYNNEI. Trimming left V 8 bases short and J 9 bases short, with 20 bases between. The CDR3 region is CASGRRTGTPSPLHF. The CDR3 DNA is TGTGCCAGCGGCCGGAGAACAGGGACTCCTTCACCCCTCCACTTT.

This clonotype was seen at least ten times. This chain links TRBV6-2 or TRBV6-3 with TRBJ1-1, with D perhaps matching TRBD1 (5 bases). Trimming shortened V by 9 bases and J by 4 bases, and 9 bases separated the two germline ends. The CDR3 contains 11 residues. In germline, CDR1 is MNHEY, CDR2 SVGEGT. The CDR3 reads CASQGSTEAFF. DNA for the CDR3: TGTGCCAGTCAGGGCAGCACTGAAGCTTTCTTT.